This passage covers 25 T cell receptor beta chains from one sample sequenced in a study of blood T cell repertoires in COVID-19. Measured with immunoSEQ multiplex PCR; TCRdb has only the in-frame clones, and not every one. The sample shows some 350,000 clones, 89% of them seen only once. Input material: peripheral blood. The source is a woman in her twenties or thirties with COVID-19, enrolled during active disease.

In nucleotides, the CDR3 is TGTGCCAGCAGTCAAGACAGATACGAGCAGTACGTC. The encoded protein is CASSQDRYEQYV. The chain uses TRBV11-2 and TRBJ2-7; tentatively, D is TRBD1 (5 bases). The ends were cut back, 6 bases at V and 4 bases at J, with 10 bases in the middle. Germline values: CDR1 SGHAT, CDR2 FQNNGV. The CDR3 consists of 12 residues.

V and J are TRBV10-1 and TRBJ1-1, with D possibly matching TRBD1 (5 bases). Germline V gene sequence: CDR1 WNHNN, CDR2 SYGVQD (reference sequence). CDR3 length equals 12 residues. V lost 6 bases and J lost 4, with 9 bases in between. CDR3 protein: CASRGTGTEAFF. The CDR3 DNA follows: TGCGCCAGCAGGGGAACAGGCACTGAAGCTTTCTTT.

This CDR3 is CASSVGTGPDYGYTF. CDR3 nucleotide sequence: TGTGCCAGCAGCGTGGGGACAGGGCCGGACTATGGCTACACCTTC. The chain combines TRBV7-6 with TRBJ1-2; 9 bases are a match to TRBD1. CDR1 SGHVS and CDR2 FNYEAQ come from the germline V gene. The CDR3 has 15 amino acids. Losses at the gene ends were 5 bases for V and 3 bases for J; bases not matched to a gene: 7. Together with reference TRBV7-6 and TRBJ1-2, the CDR3 gives the full variable domain: GAGVSQSPRYKVTKRGQDVALRCDPISGHVSLYWYRQALGQGPEFLTYFNYEAQQDKSGLPNDRFSAERPEGSISTLTIQRTEQRDSAMYRCASSVGTGPDYGYTFGSGTRLTVV.

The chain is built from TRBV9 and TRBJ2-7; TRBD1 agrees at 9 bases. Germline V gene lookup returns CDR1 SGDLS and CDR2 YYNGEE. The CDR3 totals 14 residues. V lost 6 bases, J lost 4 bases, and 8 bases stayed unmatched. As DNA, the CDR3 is TGTGCCAGCACCCCTGGGGGACAGGGATACGAGCAGTACTTC. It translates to CASTPGGQGYEQYF.

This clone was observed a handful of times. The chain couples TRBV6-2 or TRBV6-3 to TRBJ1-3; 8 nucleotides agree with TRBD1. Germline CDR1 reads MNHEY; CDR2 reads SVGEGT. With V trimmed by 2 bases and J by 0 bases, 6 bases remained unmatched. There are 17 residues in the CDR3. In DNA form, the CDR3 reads TGTGCCAGCAGTTACGCCTACAGGGGGGCCTCTGGAAACACCATATATTTT. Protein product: CASSYAYRGASGNTIYF.

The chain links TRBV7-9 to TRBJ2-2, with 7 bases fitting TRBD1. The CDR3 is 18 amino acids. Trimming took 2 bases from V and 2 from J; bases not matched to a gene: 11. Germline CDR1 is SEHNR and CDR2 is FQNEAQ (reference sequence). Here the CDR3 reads CASSLQSLRGSNTGELFF. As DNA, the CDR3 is TGTGCCAGCAGCTTACAATCCCTCAGGGGGTCCAACACCGGGGAGCTGTTTTTT.

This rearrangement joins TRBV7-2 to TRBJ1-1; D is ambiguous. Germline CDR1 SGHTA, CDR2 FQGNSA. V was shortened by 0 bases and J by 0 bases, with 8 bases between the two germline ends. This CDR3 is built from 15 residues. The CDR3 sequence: CASSLARFLNTEAFF. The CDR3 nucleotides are TGTGCCAGCAGCTTAGCACGGTTCCTGAACACTGAAGCTTTCTTT.

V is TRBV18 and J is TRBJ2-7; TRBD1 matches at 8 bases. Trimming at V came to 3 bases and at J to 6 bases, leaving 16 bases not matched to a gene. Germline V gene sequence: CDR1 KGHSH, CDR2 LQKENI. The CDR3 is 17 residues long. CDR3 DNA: TGTGCCAGCTCACCTGGGACAGGTATCCCTCCATACGGCGAGCAGTACGTC. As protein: CASSPGTGIPPYGEQYV.

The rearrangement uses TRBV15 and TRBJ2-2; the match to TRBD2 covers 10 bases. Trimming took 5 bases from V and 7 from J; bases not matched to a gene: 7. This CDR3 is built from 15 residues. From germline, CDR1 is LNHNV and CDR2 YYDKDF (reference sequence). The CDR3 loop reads CATSPSGSSGGELFF. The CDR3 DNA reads TGTGCCACCAGCCCTAGCGGGAGCTCGGGCGGGGAGCTGTTTTTT.

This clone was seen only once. The CDR3 loop is CASSYPGQGLGEQFF. In DNA form, the CDR3 reads TGTGCCAGCAGTTACCCAGGACAGGGGTTAGGTGAGCAGTTCTTC. The J gene is TRBJ2-1, the V gene TRBV6-6; 9 bases match TRBD1. The V segment lost 2 bases and the J segment 9 bases; nucleotides outside the gene matches: 8. This CDR3 has 15 amino acids. Germline lookup yields CDR1 MNHNY and CDR2 SVGAGI (reference sequence).

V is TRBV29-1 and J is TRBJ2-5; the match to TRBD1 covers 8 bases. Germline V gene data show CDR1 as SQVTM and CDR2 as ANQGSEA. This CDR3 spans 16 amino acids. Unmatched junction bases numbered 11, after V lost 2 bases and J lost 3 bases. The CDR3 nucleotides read TGCAGCGTTGAAAGAAACAGGGGGGCGGAAAAAGAGACCCAGTACTTC. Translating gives CSVERNRGAEKETQYF.

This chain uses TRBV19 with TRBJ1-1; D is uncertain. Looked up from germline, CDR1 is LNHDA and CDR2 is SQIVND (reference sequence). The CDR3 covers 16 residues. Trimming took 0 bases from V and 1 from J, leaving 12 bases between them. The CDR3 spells CASSIDTWRANTEAFF. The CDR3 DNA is TGTGCCAGTAGTATAGATACTTGGCGGGCGAACACTGAAGCTTTCTTT. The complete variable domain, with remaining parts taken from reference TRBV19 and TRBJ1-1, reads DGGITQSPKYLFRKEGQNVTLSCEQNLNHDAMYWYRQDPGQGLRLIYYSQIVNDFQKGDIAEGYSVSREKKESFPLTVTSAQKNPTAFYLCASSIDTWRANTEAFFGQGTRLTVV.

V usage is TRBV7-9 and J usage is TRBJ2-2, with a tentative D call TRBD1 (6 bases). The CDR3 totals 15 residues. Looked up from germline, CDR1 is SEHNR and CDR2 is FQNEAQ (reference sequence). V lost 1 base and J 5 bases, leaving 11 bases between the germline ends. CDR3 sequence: CASSLDREWTGELFF. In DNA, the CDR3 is TGTGCCAGCAGCTTAGACAGGGAATGGACCGGGGAGCTGTTTTTT.

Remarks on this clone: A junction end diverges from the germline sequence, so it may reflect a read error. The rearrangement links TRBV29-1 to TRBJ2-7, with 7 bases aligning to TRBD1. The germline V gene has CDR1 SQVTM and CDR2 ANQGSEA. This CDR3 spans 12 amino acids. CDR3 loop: CSGRGGSHEQYF. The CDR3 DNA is TGCAGCGGCCGAGGGGGCTCCCACGAGCAGTACTTC.

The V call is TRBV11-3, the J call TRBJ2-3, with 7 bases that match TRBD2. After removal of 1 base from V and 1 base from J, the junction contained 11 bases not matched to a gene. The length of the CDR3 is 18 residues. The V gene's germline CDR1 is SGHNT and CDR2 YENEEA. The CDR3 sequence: CASSLVGVGEGGTDTQYF. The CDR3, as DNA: TGTGCCAGCAGCTTAGTTGGCGTAGGGGAGGGCGGCACAGATACGCAGTATTTT. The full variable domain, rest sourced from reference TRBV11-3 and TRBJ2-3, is EAGVVQSPRYKIIEKKQPVAFWCNPISGHNTLYWYLQNLGQGPELLIRYENEEAVDDSQLPKDRFSAERLKGVDSTLKIQPAELGDSAVYLCASSLVGVGEGGTDTQYFGPGTRLTVL.

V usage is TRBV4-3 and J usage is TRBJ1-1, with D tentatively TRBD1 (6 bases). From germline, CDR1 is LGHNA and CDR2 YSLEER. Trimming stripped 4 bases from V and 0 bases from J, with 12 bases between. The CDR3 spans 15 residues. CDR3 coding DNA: TGCGCCAGCAGCCTTTACAGGGTTATGAACACTGAAGCTTTCTTT. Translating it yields CASSLYRVMNTEAFF.

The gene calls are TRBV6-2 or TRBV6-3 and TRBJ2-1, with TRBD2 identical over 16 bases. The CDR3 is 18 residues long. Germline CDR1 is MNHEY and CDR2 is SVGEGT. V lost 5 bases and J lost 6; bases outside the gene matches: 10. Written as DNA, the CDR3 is TGTGCCAGCAGTGTACGTGGGACTAGCGGGAGGGTAGGCAATGAGCAGTTCTTC. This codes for CASSVRGTSGRVGNEQFF.

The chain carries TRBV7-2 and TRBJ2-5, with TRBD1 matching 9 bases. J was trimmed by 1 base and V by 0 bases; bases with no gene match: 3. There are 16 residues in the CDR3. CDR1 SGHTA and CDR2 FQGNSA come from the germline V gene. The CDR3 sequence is CASSLALQGAQETQYF. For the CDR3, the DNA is TGTGCCAGCAGCTTAGCCTTACAGGGGGCCCAAGAGACCCAGTACTTC.

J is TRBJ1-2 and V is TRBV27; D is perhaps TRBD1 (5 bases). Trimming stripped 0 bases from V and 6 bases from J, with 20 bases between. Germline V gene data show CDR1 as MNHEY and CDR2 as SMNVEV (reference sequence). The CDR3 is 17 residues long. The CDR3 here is CASSLSDQSGGSHGYTF. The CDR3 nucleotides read TGTGCCAGCAGTTTATCGGATCAGTCGGGGGGGAGTCATGGCTACACCTTC.

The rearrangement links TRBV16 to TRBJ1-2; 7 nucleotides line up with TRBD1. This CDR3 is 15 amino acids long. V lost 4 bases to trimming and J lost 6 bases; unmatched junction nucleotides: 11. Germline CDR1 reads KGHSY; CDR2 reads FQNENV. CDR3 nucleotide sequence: TGTGCCAGCAGCCTGCCAGGGGGGCTAAAGGATGGCTACACCTTC. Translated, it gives CASSLPGGLKDGYTF.

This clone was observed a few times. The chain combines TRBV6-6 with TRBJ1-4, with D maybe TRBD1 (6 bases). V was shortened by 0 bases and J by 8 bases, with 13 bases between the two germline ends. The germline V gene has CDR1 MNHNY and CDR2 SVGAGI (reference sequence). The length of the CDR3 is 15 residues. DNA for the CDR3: TGTGCCAGCAGTTACTCGGGCAGGGGTGACGAAAAACTGTTTTTT. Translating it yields CASSYSGRGDEKLFF.

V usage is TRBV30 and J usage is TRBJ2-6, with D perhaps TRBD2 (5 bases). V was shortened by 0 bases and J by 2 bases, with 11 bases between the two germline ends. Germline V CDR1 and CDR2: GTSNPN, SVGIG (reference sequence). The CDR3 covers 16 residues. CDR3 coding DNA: TGTGCCTGGAGTGTATCTTACGGGGCTGGGGCCAACGTCCTGACTTTC. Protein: CAWSVSYGAGANVLTF.

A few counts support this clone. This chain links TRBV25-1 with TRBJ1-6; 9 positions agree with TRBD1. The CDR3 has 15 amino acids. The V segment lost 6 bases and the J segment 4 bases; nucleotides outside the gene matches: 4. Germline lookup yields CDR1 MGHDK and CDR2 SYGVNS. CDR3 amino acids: CASRATGGYNSPLHF. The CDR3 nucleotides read TGTGCCAGCAGAGCGACAGGGGGATATAATTCACCCCTCCACTTT.

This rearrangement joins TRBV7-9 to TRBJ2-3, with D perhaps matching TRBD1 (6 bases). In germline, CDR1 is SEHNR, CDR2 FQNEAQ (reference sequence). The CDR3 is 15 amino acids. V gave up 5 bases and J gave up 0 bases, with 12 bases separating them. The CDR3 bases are TGTGCCAGCAGCCTAAGACAGGCTAGCACAGATACGCAGTATTTT. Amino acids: CASSLRQASTDTQYF.

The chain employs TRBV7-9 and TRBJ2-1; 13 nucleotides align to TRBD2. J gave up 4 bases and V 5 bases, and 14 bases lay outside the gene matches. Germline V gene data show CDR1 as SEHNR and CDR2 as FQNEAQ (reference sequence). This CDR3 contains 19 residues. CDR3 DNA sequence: TGTGCCAGCAGCCCCGGACTAGCGGGAGTCAGGGGCAAATACAATGAGCAGTTCTTC. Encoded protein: CASSPGLAGVRGKYNEQFF.